Shown below are 26 T cell receptor beta chains from a single sample sequenced in a study of CXCR3-negative and CXCR3-positive naive CD8 T cells. All TRB cDNA libraries came from 5' RACE performed with UMI labels. TCRdb re-called the 5' RACE reads and shows each CDR3 protein once, DNA omitted. Its table records some 41,000 distinct CDR3 sequences. The specimen was naive CXCR3- CD8+ T cells from blood. The subset: CD45RO-CCR7+CD27+CD95- naive CD8+ T cells lacking CXCR3 (TNR3-). The receptor source for this set is a human donor in good health. Some clones in this sample may be carry-over from other donors' samples.

The chain combines TRBV2 with TRBJ2-2. This CDR3 is built from 12 residues. Germline lookup yields CDR1 SNHLY and CDR2 FYNNEI. This CDR3 reads CASMGMSGELFF.

The V gene is TRBV5-1, the J gene TRBJ2-1. Germline-derived CDR1 and CDR2 are SGHRS and YFSETQ. This CDR3 has 15 residues. This CDR3 is CASSLVPYSYNEQFF.

The chain has TRBV25-1 and TRBJ1-6. Germline lookup yields CDR1 MGHDK and CDR2 SYGVNS. This CDR3 region has 12 residues. This chain's CDR3 is CASSGIDSPLHF.

This chain connects TRBV7-6 to TRBJ1-1; TCRdb designates TRBD1, a call that cannot be tested without DNA. Germline V gene lookup returns CDR1 SGHVS and CDR2 FNYEAQ. The CDR3 extends over 13 amino acids. The CDR3 reads CASSFPPITEAFF.

This chain joins TRBV27 and TRBJ2-1; the TCRdb call, TRBD2, lacks DNA for checking. CDR3 length equals 16 residues. CDR1 is MNHEY, CDR2 SMNVEV, per germline (reference sequence). The CDR3 reads CASSPPGLAGGSEQFF.

The V and J genes are TRBV20-1 and TRBJ2-1; TCRdb's D gene call, TRBD1, goes unchecked for lack of DNA. The CDR3 covers 11 residues. Germline values: CDR1 DFQATT, CDR2 SNEGSKA (reference sequence). CDR3 sequence: CSASWGYEQFF.

The chain is built from TRBV15 and TRBJ2-2; the D call of TRBD1 rests on TCRdb alone, since no DNA is present to check it. This CDR3 has 17 amino acids. Per the germline V gene, CDR1 is LNHNV and CDR2 is YYDKDF (reference sequence). CDR3 residues: CATSRDRQGAKTGELFF.

The chain links TRBV14 to TRBJ2-3. Germline V CDR1 and CDR2: SGHDN, FVKESK. The CDR3 sequence is 12 residues long. The CDR3 loop is CASTASTDTQYF.

This CDR3 is CASSSGGAVSYEQYF. The gene calls are TRBV7-9 and TRBJ2-7; TCRdb picks TRBD1, but there is no DNA to check that call. Per the germline V gene, CDR1 is SEHNR and CDR2 is FQNEAQ (reference sequence). CDR3 size: 15 residues.

Here the CDR3 reads CSVESSRAGANVLTF. The chain links TRBV29-1 to TRBJ2-6. Per germline, CDR1 SQVTM and CDR2 ANQGSEA. CDR3 size: 15 residues.

The genes are TRBV25-1 and TRBJ2-7. Germline V gives CDR1 MGHDK, CDR2 SYGVNS. The CDR3 covers 14 residues. CDR3: CASSEKDSSYEQYF.

This sequence joins TRBV6-5 and TRBJ1-2; TCRdb's D call of TRBD1 is untestable without DNA. The CDR3 spans 15 residues. CDR1 and CDR2 from the germline V gene are MNHEY and SVGAGI. The CDR3 sequence: CASSIQGFDVYGYTF.

The rearrangement uses TRBV29-1 and TRBJ2-7. Germline V gives CDR1 SQVTM, CDR2 ANQGSEA. The CDR3 extends over 13 amino acids. The CDR3 region is CSVEADRSYEQYF.

The chain links TRBV7-9 to TRBJ1-2; the TCRdb call, TRBD1, lacks DNA for checking. The germline CDR1 and CDR2 sequences are SEHNR and FQNEAQ (reference sequence). CDR3 length: 17 residues. This CDR3 is CASSPYAGAEDNYGYTF.

The rearrangement links TRBV14 to TRBJ2-5; TCRdb indicates TRBD1, and absent DNA this call remains unverified. Germline assignment: CDR1 SGHDN and CDR2 FVKESK. The CDR3 totals 18 residues. This CDR3 is CASSQYRRAGSLQETQYF.

The J gene is TRBJ2-1, the V gene TRBV28; TCRdb calls TRBD1, which cannot be checked without DNA. Germline V CDR1 and CDR2: MDHEN, SYDVKM. The CDR3 consists of 13 residues. The CDR3 region is CASSSDRGNEQFF.

The chain carries TRBV6-5 and TRBJ2-7; TCRdb's assignment of TRBD1 cannot be checked, as there is no DNA. The germline CDR1 and CDR2 sequences are MNHEY and SVGAGI. The CDR3 totals 15 residues. The CDR3 reads CASSYDRLALYEQYF.

The gene calls are TRBV5-1 and TRBJ2-1; TCRdb picks TRBD1, but there is no DNA to check that call. From germline, CDR1 is SGHRS and CDR2 YFSETQ. The length of the CDR3 is 15 residues. CDR3: CASSSLKYKGNEQFF.

The chain has TRBV20-1 and TRBJ1-1. The CDR3 sequence is 13 residues long. In germline, CDR1 is DFQATT, CDR2 SNEGSKA (reference sequence). The CDR3 sequence is CSASPNGNTEAFF.

The CDR3 spells CASSLMSSDEQYF. The chain has TRBV7-3 and TRBJ2-7. The CDR3 is 13 residues long. Germline values: CDR1 SGHTA, CDR2 FQGTGA.

The V call is TRBV20-1, the J call TRBJ2-1; TCRdb proposes TRBD2, but this gene call is untestable without DNA. Germline loops: CDR1 DFQATT, CDR2 SNEGSKA (reference sequence). The CDR3 loop spans 15 amino acids. This chain's CDR3 is CSARDRGGGYNEQFF.

The chain is built from TRBV6-5 and TRBJ2-3; TCRdb's D gene call, TRBD1, goes unchecked for lack of DNA. From germline, CDR1 is MNHEY and CDR2 SVGAGI. The CDR3 extends over 15 amino acids. This CDR3 reads CASSYVGGATDTQYF.

The chain recombines TRBV6-5 with TRBJ1-1; TCRdb's D call of TRBD1 is untestable without DNA. Germline V gene lookup returns CDR1 MNHEY and CDR2 SVGAGI. The CDR3 has 15 amino acids. This chain's CDR3 is CASSSMALSATEAFF.

The chain combines TRBV29-1 with TRBJ2-5; TCRdb calls TRBD1, which cannot be checked without DNA. The CDR3 covers 16 residues. Germline-derived CDR1 and CDR2 are SQVTM and ANQGSEA. The CDR3 loop reads CSVVWDGTGTVETQYF.

The CDR3 sequence is CASSRDRAPSNQPQHF. This rearrangement joins TRBV4-3 to TRBJ1-5; TCRdb's D gene call, TRBD1, goes unchecked for lack of DNA. Germline values: CDR1 LGHNA, CDR2 YSLEER. The CDR3 runs 16 residues.

The chain combines TRBV12-3 or TRBV12-4 with TRBJ2-7; checking the TCRdb D call of TRBD2 is not possible without DNA. The CDR3 totals 14 residues. The CDR3 spells CASGPHRGAFEQYF.